The sequence of this T cell receptor (beta chain) was determined in a study of human T cells and chemical hapten exposure. Study information: Sensitization was performed using 2% DPC on an approximately 2 cm by approximately 2 cm upper inner arm skin site. Diphenylcyclopropenone was administered weekly to the scalp of patients throughout the approximately 25-week study. Whole-study findings and limits: Donor immune responses may differ from healthy people's, since all donors had alopecia. The study found expanded TCRs formed significantly more large CDR3 similarity clusters than controls.

Each CDR3 protein gets one entry after TCRdb re-called the RACE reads with MiXCR. The profile covers a few hundred thousand distinct CDR3 sequences, with 6% to 7% appearing a single time and roughly 5.4% taken by the ten largest. The CDR3 has 14 residues. Germline CDR1 is MGHRA and CDR2 is YSYEKL. V was clipped by 0 bases and J by 5 bases, with 8 bases between them. Worth noting for this clonotype: Its target is not known.

Time point meaning: patch test 2, 6 weeks after DPC sensitization. As for treatment: therapeutic diphenylcyclopropenone sensitization with weekly scalp DPC. The origin of this receptor is a young woman with alopecia areata. Some clones in this sample may be carry-over from other donors' samples. The chain recombines TRBV4-1 with TRBJ1-5; D gene ambiguous. This specimen was whole blood, taken in connection with sensitization to the hapten diphenylcyclopropenone (DPC). The CDR3 nucleotides are TGCGCCAGCAGCCAAGATGCGGAGGATCAGCCCCAGCATTTT. Translation: CASSQDAEDQPQHF.